These T cell receptor beta chains were read from a single sample in a study of breast tumors, draining lymph nodes, adjacent tissues. TCRdb re-derived calls from the multiplex PCR reads in MiXCR, one entry per CDR3 protein. The sample carries tens of thousands of distinct CDR3 sequences, under 25% recorded once. The sequenced sample consisted of axillary lymph node tissue. These receptor sequences come from a female donor with breast cancer. Some clones in this sample may be carry-over from other donors' samples. Each CDR3 is given with its conserved first and last residue. The D gene is left open where the match is weak. Size tells how often a clone was seen (once, few, many) or the class of an expanded clone, and some rows leave it out.

abundance,v_gene,d_gene,j_gene,CDR3nt,CDR3aa
many,TRBV11-2,TRBD2,TRBJ2-7,TGTGCCAGCAGCTCCCGCGGGAGAGGGACCTACGAGCAGTACTTC,CASSSRGRGTYEQYF
few,TRBV30,NA,TRBJ2-2,TGTGCCTGGAGGTACTCTCCCACCGGGGAGCTGTTTTTT,CAWRYSPTGELFF
NA,TRBV30,TRBD2,TRBJ2-1,TGTGCCTGGACCGTAGCGGGAGGAATACTGCAGTTCTTC,CAWTVAGGILQFF
many,TRBV2,TRBD2,TRBJ2-2,TGTGCCAGCAGCGCGGGACTAGCGGGTACGAACACCGGGGAGCTGTTTTTT,CASSAGLAGTNTGELFF
many,TRBV6-5,NA,TRBJ2-3,TGTGCCAGCAGGGCGGGAAGTAGGACAGATACGCAGTATTTT,CASRAGSRTDTQYF
many,TRBV5-1,TRBD1,TRBJ2-5,TGCGCCAGCAGCGTCACAGGGGGCTGGGGTGAGACCCAGTACTTC,CASSVTGGWGETQYF
many,TRBV20-1,NA,TRBJ2-3,TGCAGTGCTCCTACCCCCACGGGAGAGGATACGCAGTATTTT,CSAPTPTGEDTQYF
few,TRBV28,TRBD1,TRBJ2-5,TGTGCCAGCAGTTTACCCGGACAGGCTCAAGAGACCCAGTACTTC,CASSLPGQAQETQYF
few,TRBV30,NA,TRBJ2-2,TGTGCCTGGAGCCGGTCCAGCACCGGGGAGCTGTTTTTT,CAWSRSSTGELFF
many,TRBV7-3,NA,TRBJ2-2,TGTGCCAGCAGTTTGGTTGGGAGCGGGACCGGGGAGCTGTTTTTT,CASSLVGSGTGELFF
many,TRBV5-6,NA,TRBJ2-2,TGTGCCAGCAGCTTCCCCTCCGGGGAGCTGTTTTTT,CASSFPSGELFF
many,TRBV5-4,NA,TRBJ2-5,TGTGCCAGCAGCTTACGGAGGGGGTTGGAGGAGACCCAGTACTTC,CASSLRRGLEETQYF
many,TRBV20-1,TRBD1,TRBJ2-7,TGCAGTGCTCCGAACTACAGGGGGCAGGCTGGGTACGAGCAGTACTTC,CSAPNYRGQAGYEQYF
many,TRBV9,NA,TRBJ2-3,TGTGCCAGCACCCGACAGGGAGGAGTAGCAGATACGCAGTATTTT,CASTRQGGVADTQYF
NA,TRBV29-1,NA,TRBJ1-1,TGCAGCGCCCGGGGGGGGCAGGACACAGAAGCTTTCTTT,CSARGGQDTEAFF
many,TRBV5-1,TRBD2,TRBJ2-1,TGCGCCAGCAGTCCTAGTCCCCTAGCGGGAGGCTACAATGAGCAGTTCTTC,CASSPSPLAGGYNEQFF
many,TRBV9,TRBD2,TRBJ2-1,TGTGCCAGCAGCGTGGCTAGCGGGCCTCACAATGAGCAGTTCTTC,CASSVASGPHNEQFF
many,TRBV5-1,NA,TRBJ2-2,TGCGCCAGCAGCTTGGACAGGGCTACGAACACCGGGGAGCTGTTTTTT,CASSLDRATNTGELFF
NA,TRBV18,NA,TRBJ2-7,TGTGCCAGCTCACCTCCCGGGGTGGCCTACGAGCAGTACTTC,CASSPPGVAYEQYF
many,TRBV7-8,TRBD2,TRBJ2-7,TGTGCCAGCAGTTTCGGAGCGGGAGTCCGAGAGCAGTACTTC,CASSFGAGVREQYF
many,TRBV7-3,TRBD1,TRBJ2-7,TGTGCCAGCAGCTTAAAAACCGGGACAGGATACTCCTACGAGCAGTACTTC,CASSLKTGTGYSYEQYF
few,TRBV18,TRBD1,TRBJ2-7,TGTGCCAGCTCACCTCGGGACAGACTATACGAGCAGTACTTC,CASSPRDRLYEQYF
many,TRBV15,NA,TRBJ2-5,TGTGCCACCAGCAGAGATGGGCCTAGCAGGGAGACCCAGTACTTC,CATSRDGPSRETQYF
many,TRBV28,NA,TRBJ1-2,TGTGCCAGCAGTTTATTTGGTGGGGGGCTGAGCTACACCTTC,CASSLFGGGLSYTF
many,TRBV19,TRBD1,TRBJ2-1,TGTGCCAGTACGCTCCTGAGGACAGGGGCTATACAAGAGCAGTTCTTC,CASTLLRTGAIQEQFF
NA,TRBV28,NA,TRBJ1-2,TGTGCCAGCAGCCCTCTCCGGGGCTACACCTTC,CASSPLRGYTF
NA,TRBV20-1,NA,TRBJ1-1,TGCAGTGCTAACGATGCCTTTAGAGGGTCGAACACTGAAGCTTTCTTT,CSANDAFRGSNTEAFF
many,TRBV5-6,TRBD2,TRBJ2-5,TGTGCCAGCAGCTTGTTTAGCGGGAGAGATCAAGAGACCCAGTACTTC,CASSLFSGRDQETQYF
few,TRBV28,TRBD1,TRBJ2-1,TGTGCCAGCAGCTTCGACAGGGGGGACAATGAGCAGTTCTTC,CASSFDRGDNEQFF
NA,TRBV27,NA,TRBJ2-7,TGTGCCAGCAGTTTACAGGGCAGGGTCGAGGGGGTGCAGTACTTC,CASSLQGRVEGVQYF
many,TRBV7-6,NA,TRBJ2-5,TGTGCCAGCAGCCAAGGTCAGTCTTGGAAGACCCAGTACTTC,CASSQGQSWKTQYF
many,TRBV12-3/TRBV12-4,NA,TRBJ2-1,TGTGCCAGCAGTACCCAGATGTGGGATGAGCAGTTCTTC,CASSTQMWDEQFF
NA,TRBV27,TRBD2,TRBJ2-7,TGTGCCAGCACTAACTCTTTTCTGGGACTAGCGACCTACGAGCAGTACTTC,CASTNSFLGLATYEQYF